A single sample gave rise to the 20 T cell receptor beta chains below, sequenced in a study of cytomegalovirus exposure and HLA in healthy donors (TCRdb year 2017). The library came from the immunoSEQ multiplex PCR assay. TCRdb stores this immuneACCESS table with in-frame sequences only. Part of the clones is absent; in the studies checked, under half of the shortfall reflects unresolved V genes, and no reason is known for the rest. Within this sample are about 65,000 clones, with roughly 94% of them counted one time only. The ten most abundant clones make up about 4.3% of the sample. Sequenced material: PBMCs. These receptors were collected from a man between 18 and 29 years old in good health and CMV-seropositive.

The chain couples TRBV27 to TRBJ1-5; D might be TRBD1 (6 bases). The V end was cut by 6 bases, the J end by 4 bases, with 13 bases between. The germline V gene encodes CDR1 MNHEY and CDR2 SMNVEV (reference sequence). This CDR3 is built from 14 residues. DNA of the CDR3: TGTGCCAGCAGGTCCGGGACACTGAATCAGCCCCAGCATTTT. Translating gives CASRSGTLNQPQHF.

This chain uses TRBV15 with TRBJ2-1; 10 nucleotides match TRBD2. This CDR3 contains 17 residues. The germline V gene encodes CDR1 LNHNV and CDR2 YYDKDF (reference sequence). V was clipped by 0 bases and J by 7 bases; unmatched bases: 9. The CDR3, as DNA: TGTGCCACCAGCAGAGATAGGTTCGCTAGCGGGAGAAATGAGCAGTTCTTC. Translation: CATSRDRFASGRNEQFF. The entire variable domain, with the rest obtained from reference TRBV15 and TRBJ2-1, is as follows: DAMVIQNPRYQVTQFGKPVTLSCSQTLNHNVMYWYQQKSSQAPKLLFHYYDKDFNNEADTPDNFQSRRPNTSFCFLDIRSPGLGDTAMYLCATSRDRFASGRNEQFFGPGTRLTVL.

The V gene is TRBV4-3, the J gene TRBJ2-7; perhaps TRBD2 as D (6 bases). This CDR3 spans 15 amino acids. Trimming took 2 bases from V and 4 from J, leaving 15 bases between them. Germline CDR1 and CDR2: LGHNA and YSLEER. In DNA, the CDR3 is TGCGCCAGCAGCCAATTTTTTCGGGAGCAGTACGAGCAGTACTTC. The encoded protein is CASSQFFREQYEQYF.

The chain employs TRBV7-6 and TRBJ2-7; 7 bases align to TRBD2. The J segment lost 3 bases and the V segment lost 1 base, leaving 12 bases of the junction unmatched. The CDR3 is 17 residues long. Germline V lookup: CDR1 SGHVS, CDR2 FNYEAQ. The CDR3 region is CASSLDWGEGPVYEQYF. DNA for the CDR3: TGTGCCAGCAGCTTAGATTGGGGGGAGGGTCCAGTCTACGAGCAGTACTTC.

V usage is TRBV27 and J usage is TRBJ2-7; weak D call: TRBD2 (6 bases). Trimming pared 2 bases from V and 8 bases from J, leaving 13 bases between. Germline values: CDR1 MNHEY, CDR2 SMNVEV (reference sequence). This CDR3 spans 13 amino acids. The CDR3 reads CASSLGLTSQQYF. In DNA, the CDR3 is TGTGCCAGCAGTTTAGGATTGACTAGTCAGCAGTACTTC.

The rearrangement links TRBV30 to TRBJ2-2; D is possibly TRBD2 (5 bases). Germline CDR1 GTSNPN, CDR2 SVGIG (reference sequence). The CDR3 covers 14 residues. Trimming removed 3 bases at V and 0 bases at J, with 8 bases between. CDR3 bases: TGTGCCTGGAGCGTCGGGACGAACACCGGGGAGCTGTTTTTT. Its translation: CAWSVGTNTGELFF.

The chain is built from TRBV7-8 and TRBJ2-7; a possible D gene is TRBD2 (6 bases). CDR1 is SGHVS and CDR2 is FQNEAQ in the germline V gene. The CDR3 is 14 residues long. V lost 0 bases, J lost 6 bases, and 12 bases lay in between. CDR3 sequence: CASSLAALGGEQYF. CDR3 DNA sequence: TGTGCCAGCAGCTTAGCAGCCCTCGGGGGCGAGCAGTACTTC. Full variable domain (outside the CDR3, taken from reference TRBV7-8 and TRBJ2-7): GAGVSQSPRYKVAKRGQDVALRCDPISGHVSLFWYQQALGQGPEFLTYFQNEAQLDKSGLPSDRFFAERPEGSVSTLKIQRTQQEDSAVYLCASSLAALGGEQYFGPGTRLTVT.

V and J are TRBV15 and TRBJ1-3; tentative D call: TRBD1 (5 bases). CDR3 length equals 15 residues. Germline V gene data show CDR1 as LNHNV and CDR2 as YYDKDF (reference sequence). V dropped 0 bases and J dropped 2 bases, with 8 bases sitting between them. The CDR3 loop reads CATSRDREAGNTIYF. The CDR3 DNA reads as TGTGCCACCAGCAGAGACAGGGAGGCTGGAAACACCATATATTTT.

The chain carries TRBV28 and TRBJ2-3; 8 bases are shared with TRBD2. CDR3 length: 18 residues. Germline CDR1 and CDR2: MDHEN and SYDVKM. With 2 bases clipped from V and 2 bases from J, the junction kept 12 bases outside the gene matches. This CDR3 reads CASSLRARVAGFTDTQYF. DNA of the CDR3: TGTGCCAGCAGTTTAAGGGCTCGGGTAGCGGGGTTCACAGATACGCAGTATTTT.

This rearrangement joins TRBV5-4 to TRBJ1-2; TRBD1 might be the D (6 bases). The germline V gene encodes CDR1 SGHNT and CDR2 YYREEE (reference sequence). The CDR3 covers 13 residues. Trimming took off 9 bases at V and 5 bases at J, with 17 bases between the two ends. CDR3 sequence reads: CAIQEGVFYGYTF. The CDR3 coding sequence is TGTGCCATCCAAGAGGGGGTTTTTTATGGCTACACCTTC.

This clone was seen a few times. This chain connects TRBV2 to TRBJ1-2, with 7 positions matching TRBD1. The CDR3 runs to 14 residues. Trimming at V came to 2 bases and at J to 6 bases, leaving 6 bases not matched to a gene. The germline gives CDR1 SNHLY, CDR2 FYNNEI. CDR3 coding DNA: TGTGCCAGCAGTGAACAGACAGGGTCGGATGGCTACACCTTC. The encoded protein is CASSEQTGSDGYTF.

This chain links TRBV28 with TRBJ2-3; D call uncertain. V lost 3 bases, J lost 0 bases, and 13 bases lay in between. Germline V gives CDR1 MDHEN, CDR2 SYDVKM. The CDR3 loop spans 16 amino acids. For the CDR3, the DNA is TGTGCCAGCAGTTTGTACGCGGTAACTAGCACAGATACGCAGTATTTT. Encoded protein: CASSLYAVTSTDTQYF.

This sequence joins TRBV2 and TRBJ2-5; TRBD1 is a possible D gene (5 bases). The CDR3 runs 14 residues. Germline CDR1 reads SNHLY; CDR2 reads FYNNEI. The ends were cut back, 2 bases at V and 3 bases at J, with 10 bases in the middle. The chain's CDR3 is CASSETGPKETQYF. The CDR3 bases are TGTGCCAGCAGTGAAACAGGTCCCAAAGAGACCCAGTACTTC.

The chain links TRBV7-8 to TRBJ2-1; 12 positions match TRBD2. The CDR3 covers 16 residues. Germline V CDR1 and CDR2: SGHVS, FQNEAQ. Germline trimming cut 3 bases from V and 4 bases from J; bases unmatched to any gene: 4. Here the CDR3 DNA reads TGTGCCAGCAGCTTTCTACTAGCGGGAGGTTACAATGAGCAGTTCTTC. Translating gives CASSFLLAGGYNEQFF.

The J gene is TRBJ1-5, the V gene TRBV6-1; D possibly corresponds to TRBD1 (5 bases). Germline lookup yields CDR1 MNHNS and CDR2 SASEGT. The CDR3 runs 17 residues. Trimming shortened V by 1 base and J by 0 bases, and 13 bases separated the two germline ends. The CDR3 region is CASSEVGGPISNQPQHF. In nucleotides, the CDR3 is TGTGCCAGCAGTGAAGTGGGGGGACCGATTAGCAATCAGCCCCAGCATTTT.

The chain employs TRBV6-1 and TRBJ1-2, with D hard to call. CDR1 is MNHNS, CDR2 SASEGT, per germline. This CDR3 is built from 11 residues. V gave up 10 bases and J gave up 5 bases, with 11 bases separating them. The chain's CDR3 is CATLINYGYTF. CDR3 nucleotide sequence: TGTGCCACCCTTATTAATTATGGCTACACCTTC.

The rearrangement links TRBV4-3 to TRBJ2-5; 8 bases map to TRBD1. Germline CDR1 reads LGHNA; CDR2 reads YSLEER. CDR3 length equals 15 residues. The V gene end was trimmed by 1 base and the J gene end by 5 bases; junction bases not matched to a gene: 6. The CDR3 is CASSQGTGTSETQYF. The CDR3 DNA reads as TGCGCCAGCAGCCAAGGGACAGGGACTTCGGAGACCCAGTACTTC.

The CDR3 sequence is CASTDRTSGSYEQYF. For the CDR3, the DNA is TGTGCCAGCACCGACAGAACTAGCGGATCCTACGAGCAGTACTTC. The rearrangement joins TRBV6-1 to TRBJ2-7, with 8 positions matching TRBD2. The length of the CDR3 is 15 residues. V lost 7 bases to trimming and J lost 1 base; unmatched junction nucleotides: 9. Germline V gene sequence: CDR1 MNHNS, CDR2 SASEGT.

V gene TRBV27 combines with J gene TRBJ2-7; TRBD1 matches at 9 bases. V trimming: 7 bases; J trimming: 3 bases; junction bases outside the gene matches: 10. The length of the CDR3 is 15 residues. Germline V gives CDR1 MNHEY, CDR2 SMNVEV (reference sequence). CDR3 in DNA: TGTGCCAGCAAATTTACGACAGGGGGTTTCTACGAGCAGTACTTC. Residues: CASKFTTGGFYEQYF.

The chain couples TRBV4-2 to TRBJ1-4, with D possibly matching TRBD1 (5 bases). This CDR3 region has 15 residues. In germline, CDR1 is LGHNA, CDR2 YNFKEQ. V was trimmed by 3 bases and J by 8 bases, leaving 16 bases between them. The CDR3 loop reads CASSHPEGDGEKLFF. As DNA, the CDR3 is TGTGCCAGCAGCCACCCGGAAGGGGATGGAGAAAAACTGTTTTTT.